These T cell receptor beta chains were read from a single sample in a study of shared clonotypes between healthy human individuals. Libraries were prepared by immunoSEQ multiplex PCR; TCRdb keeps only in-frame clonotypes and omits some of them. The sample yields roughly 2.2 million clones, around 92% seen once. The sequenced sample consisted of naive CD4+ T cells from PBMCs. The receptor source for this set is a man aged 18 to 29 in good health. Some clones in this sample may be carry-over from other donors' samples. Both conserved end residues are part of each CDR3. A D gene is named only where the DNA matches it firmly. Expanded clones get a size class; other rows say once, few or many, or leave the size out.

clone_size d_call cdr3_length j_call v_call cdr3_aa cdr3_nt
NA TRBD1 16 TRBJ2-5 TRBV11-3 CASSLGTGELQETQYF TGTGCCAGCAGCTTAGGGACAGGGGAACTCCAAGAGACCCAGTACTTC
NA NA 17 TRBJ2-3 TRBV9 CASSDRSWAGNTDTQYF TGTGCCAGCAGCGACCGTTCTTGGGCGGGGAACACAGATACGCAGTATTTT
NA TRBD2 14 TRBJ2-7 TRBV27 CASSFGGGFYEQYF TGTGCCAGCAGTTTTGGGGGGGGGTTCTACGAGCAGTACTTC
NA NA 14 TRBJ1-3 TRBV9 CASSEGGSGNTIYF TGTGCCAGCAGCGAGGGGGGATCTGGAAACACCATATATTTT
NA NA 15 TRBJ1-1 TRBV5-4 CASSQWAAVNTEAFF TGTGCCAGCAGCCAATGGGCCGCTGTGAACACTGAAGCTTTCTTT
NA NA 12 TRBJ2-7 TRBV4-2 CASSQPTGTLLF TGTGCCAGCAGCCAACCAACCGGGACCCTTCTTTTC
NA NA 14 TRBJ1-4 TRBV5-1 CASSSRRSDEKLFF TGCGCCAGCAGTTCAAGAAGGTCGGACGAAAAACTGTTTTTT
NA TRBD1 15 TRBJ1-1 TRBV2 CASYITGAPNTEAFF TGTGCCAGCTATATTACAGGGGCCCCGAACACTGAAGCTTTCTTT
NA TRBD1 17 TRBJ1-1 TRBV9 CASSSTLTGGLNTEAFF TGTGCCAGCAGTTCTACTTTGACAGGGGGCTTGAACACTGAAGCTTTCTTT
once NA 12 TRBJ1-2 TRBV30 CAWSQGSYGYTF TGTGCCTGGAGTCAGGGAAGCTATGGCTACACCTTC
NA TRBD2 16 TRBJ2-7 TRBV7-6 CASSLGAQRDSYEQYF TGTGCCAGCAGCTTAGGAGCCCAGCGGGACTCCTACGAGCAGTACTTC
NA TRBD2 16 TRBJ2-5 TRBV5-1 CASSLGLAEKQETQYF TGCGCCAGCAGCTTGGGGCTAGCGGAAAAGCAAGAGACCCAGTACTTC
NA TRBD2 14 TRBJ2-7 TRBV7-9 CASSLLADSYEQYF TGTGCCAGCAGCTTACTAGCGGACTCCTACGAGCAGTACTTC
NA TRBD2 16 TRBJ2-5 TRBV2 CASRRGGQGSQETQYF TGTGCCAGCAGGCGCGGGGGGCAGGGATCCCAAGAGACCCAGTACTTC
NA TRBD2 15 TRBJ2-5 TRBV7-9 CASSSGTSGRETQYF TGTGCCAGCAGCTCTGGGACTAGCGGGAGGGAGACCCAGTACTTC
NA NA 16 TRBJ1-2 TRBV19 CASSIIWRRADYGYTF TGTGCCAGTAGTATTATTTGGAGAAGGGCCGACTATGGCTACACCTTC
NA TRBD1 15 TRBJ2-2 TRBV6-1 CASRIDRANTGELFF TGTGCCAGCAGGATCGACAGGGCGAACACCGGGGAGCTGTTTTTT
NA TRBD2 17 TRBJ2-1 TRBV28 CASSLAIGLAGDNEQFF TGTGCCAGCAGTTTAGCAATTGGACTAGCGGGCGACAATGAGCAGTTCTTC
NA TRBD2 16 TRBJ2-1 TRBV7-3 CASSLAASGGYNEQFF TGTGCCAGCAGCTTAGCTGCTAGCGGGGGGTACAATGAGCAGTTCTTC
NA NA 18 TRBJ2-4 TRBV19 CASSSGVRFARAKNIQYF TGTGCCAGTAGTTCCGGGGTCCGTTTCGCCCGAGCCAAAAACATTCAGTACTTC
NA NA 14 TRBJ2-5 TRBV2 CASSVISDQETQYF TGTGCCAGCAGTGTGATTTCAGACCAAGAGACCCAGTACTTC
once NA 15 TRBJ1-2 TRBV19 CASTEPTAPFYGYTF TGTGCCAGTACCGAACCGACAGCACCTTTCTATGGCTACACCTTC
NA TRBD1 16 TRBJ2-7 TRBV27 CASSPIWTGAFYEQYF TGTGCCAGCAGTCCCATATGGACAGGGGCTTTCTACGAGCAGTACTTC